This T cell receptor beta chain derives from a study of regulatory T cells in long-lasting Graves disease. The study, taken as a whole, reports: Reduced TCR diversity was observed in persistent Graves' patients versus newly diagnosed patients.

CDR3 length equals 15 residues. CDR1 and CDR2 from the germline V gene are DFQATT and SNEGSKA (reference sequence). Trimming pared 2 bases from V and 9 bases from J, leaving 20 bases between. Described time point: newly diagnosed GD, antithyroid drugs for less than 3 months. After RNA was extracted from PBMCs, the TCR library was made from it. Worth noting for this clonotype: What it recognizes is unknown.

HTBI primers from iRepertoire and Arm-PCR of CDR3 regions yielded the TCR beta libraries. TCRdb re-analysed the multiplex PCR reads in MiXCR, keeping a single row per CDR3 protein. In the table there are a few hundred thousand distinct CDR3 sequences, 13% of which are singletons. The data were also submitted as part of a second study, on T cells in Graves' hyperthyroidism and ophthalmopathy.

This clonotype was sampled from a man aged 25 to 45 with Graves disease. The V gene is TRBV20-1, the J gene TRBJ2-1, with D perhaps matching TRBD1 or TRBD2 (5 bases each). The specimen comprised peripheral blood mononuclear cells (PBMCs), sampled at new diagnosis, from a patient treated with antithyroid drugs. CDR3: CSARIMTAGDSEQFF. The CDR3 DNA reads TGCAGTGCTAGAATCATGACGGCGGGCGACAGTGAGCAGTTCTTC.